Detailed here is one T cell receptor beta chain. CDR3 length: 15 residues. Per the germline V gene, CDR1 is SEHNR and CDR2 is FQNEAQ (reference sequence). V lost 5 bases and J lost 3, with 13 bases in between. The repertoire was sequenced with immunoSEQ multiplex PCR; TCRdb's copy has only in-frame clones and lacks some. Of about 200,000 clones listed, roughly 87% are singletons. The source of the sample is a study of blood T cell repertoires in COVID-19. The sequencing sample was made of PBMCs or T cells enriched from blood (not recorded which). The TCR was taken from a woman in her thirties who had recovered from COVID-19. The chain couples TRBV7-9 to TRBJ1-4; a possible D gene is TRBD1 (5 bases). CDR3 bases: TGTGCCAGCAGCCGAGACGGGGGGGCTAATGAAAAACTGTTTTTT. It translates to CASSRDGGANEKLFF.